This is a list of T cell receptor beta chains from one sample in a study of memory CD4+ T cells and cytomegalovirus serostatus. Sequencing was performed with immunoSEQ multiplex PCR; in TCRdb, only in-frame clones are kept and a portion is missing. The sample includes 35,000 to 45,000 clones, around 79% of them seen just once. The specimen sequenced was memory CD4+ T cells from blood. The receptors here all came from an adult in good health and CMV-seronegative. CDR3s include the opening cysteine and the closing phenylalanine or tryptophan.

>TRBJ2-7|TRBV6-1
CASTTGGAIYEQYF
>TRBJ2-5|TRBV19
CASSNSLGETQYF
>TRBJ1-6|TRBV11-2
CASSLDGQGYNSPLHF
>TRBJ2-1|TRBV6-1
CASTEDRGYNEQFF
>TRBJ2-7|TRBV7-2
CASSLVGEQYF
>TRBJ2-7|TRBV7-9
CASSYTSYEQYF
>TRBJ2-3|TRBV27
CASSSFTDTQYF
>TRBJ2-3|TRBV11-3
CASSLWTGDTQYF
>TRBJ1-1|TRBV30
CAWSGTRQGFTEAFF
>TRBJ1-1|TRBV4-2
CASSQDLLGRGTEAFF
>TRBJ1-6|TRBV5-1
CASSLGGDNSPLHF
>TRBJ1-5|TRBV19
CASSIFRGGSNQPQHF
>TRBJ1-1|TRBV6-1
CASSLVGVSTEAFF
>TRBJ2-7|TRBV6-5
CASSYRQSSYEQYF
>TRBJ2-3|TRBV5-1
CASSNGDRGLVDTQYF
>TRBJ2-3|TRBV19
CASSMGTSGRTTDTQYF
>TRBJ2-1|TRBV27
CASSFRLASNEQFF
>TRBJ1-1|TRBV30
CAWSVKLNTEAFF
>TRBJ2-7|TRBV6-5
CASSYGTGGETYEQYF
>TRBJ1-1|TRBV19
CASSHPFTEAFF
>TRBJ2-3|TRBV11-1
CASSPGGRTDTQYF
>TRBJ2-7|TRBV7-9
CASSRDTYYEQYF
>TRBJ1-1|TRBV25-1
CASSRGRGTEAFF
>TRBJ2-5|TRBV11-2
CASSPERAGETQYF
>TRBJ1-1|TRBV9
CASSARDSTEAFF
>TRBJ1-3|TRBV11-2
CASSQQLGVTGNTIYF
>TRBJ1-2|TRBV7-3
CASSLSPGSNYGYTF
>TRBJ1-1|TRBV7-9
CASSLAGGNTEAFF
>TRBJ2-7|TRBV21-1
CASSKMDHEQYF
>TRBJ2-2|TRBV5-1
CASSLEWMHVELFF
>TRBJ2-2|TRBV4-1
CASSQEQGRTGELFF
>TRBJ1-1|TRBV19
CASRKQGARTEAFF
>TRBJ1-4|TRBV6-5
CASSPPGRENEKLFF
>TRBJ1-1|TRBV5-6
CASSDLTGFEASREAFF
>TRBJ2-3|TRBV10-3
CAISDIGGAADTQYF
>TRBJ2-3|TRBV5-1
CASSIGTSGDADTQYF
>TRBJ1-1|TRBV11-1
CASSRGEVRSPEAFF
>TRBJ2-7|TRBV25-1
CASSLKGESAYEQYF
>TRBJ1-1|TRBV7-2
CASSLEATGGTEAFF
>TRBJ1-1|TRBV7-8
CASGPHTEAFF
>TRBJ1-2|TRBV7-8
CASSLGPGQTDYGYTF
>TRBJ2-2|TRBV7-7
CASSPRERAGELFF
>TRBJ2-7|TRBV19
CASSIEGRNYEQYF
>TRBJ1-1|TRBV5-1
CASSLGDRAVTEAFF
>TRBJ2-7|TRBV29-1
CSVDLAGSYEQYF
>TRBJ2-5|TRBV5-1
CASSLAAGVSQETQYF
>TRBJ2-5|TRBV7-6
CASSVGVGKETQYF
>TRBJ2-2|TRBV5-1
CASSLTTSGGPAGELFF
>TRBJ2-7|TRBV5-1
CASSLGDRDRNEQYF
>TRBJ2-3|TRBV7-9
CASSGGLTQYF
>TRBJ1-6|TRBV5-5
CASSLGQYSYNSPLHF
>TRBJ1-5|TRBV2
CASSGTGWRSNQPQHF
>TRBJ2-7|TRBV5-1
CASSLGGTDRAEQYF
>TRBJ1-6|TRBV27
CASSLSAGSIGNSPLHF
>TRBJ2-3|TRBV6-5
CASSYRGDTQYF
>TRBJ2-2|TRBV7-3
CASSRDRAGTGELFF
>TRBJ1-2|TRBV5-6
CASSLVENYGYTF